This T cell receptor beta chain was sequenced for a study of CD8 T cells in ankylosing spondylitis. Study-wide results and limits: Disease-linked clones were CD8+ and relatively rare in peripheral blood. Significantly higher representation of disease-linked clones was reported for matched ankylosing spondylitis synovial fluid. Earlier reports found some motif variants in synovial fluid and blood in reactive arthritis.

MiXCR, run by TCRdb on the 5' RACE reads, gives a single entry per CDR3 protein. The sample comprises approximately 100,000 distinct CDR3 sequences, roughly 8.3% of which are singletons, and more than 9.5% rests with the top ten. About this clonotype itself: Its antigen is not known.

Germline loops: CDR1 LGHNA, CDR2 YSLEER. This CDR3 is 14 amino acids long. V was cut by 0 bases and J by 6 bases, with 10 bases left in between. The TCR comes from a male donor with ankylosing spondylitis or in good health (not recorded which). The material sequenced was blood, either unsorted or a sorted T cell fraction (not recorded which). V gene TRBV4-3 combines with J gene TRBJ2-3; D not resolved. CDR3 nucleotide sequence: TGCGCCAGCAGCCAAGATTTAGTACGGGATACGCAGTATTTT. Its translation is CASSQDLVRDTQYF.